Listed below are T cell receptor beta chains from one sample, sequenced in a study of blood T cell repertoires in COVID-19. Here immunoSEQ multiplex PCR was the method, and the copy in TCRdb shows in-frame clones only, minus some. The sample includes some 120,000 clones, roughly 84% of them seen just once. Sequenced input: peripheral blood. The receptors come from a woman aged 25 to 39 who had recovered from COVID-19. Both conserved end residues are part of each CDR3. The order of the fields is D gene, clone size, J gene, V gene, CDR3 protein, CDR3 DNA. The D gene is left open where the match is weak. Expanded clones are given a class, and other clones once, few, many or no size at all.

. | . | TRBJ2-2 | TRBV7-7 | CASSPAALGSGMSTGELFF | TGTGCTAGCAGCCCCGCCGCATTGGGCTCTGGAATGAGCACCGGGGAGCTGTTTTTT
. | . | TRBJ1-4 | TRBV19 | CASSGQGWEKLFF | TGTGCCAGTAGTGGGCAGGGCTGGGAAAAACTGTTTTTT
TRBD1 | once | TRBJ2-3 | TRBV5-1 | CASSFTGQGTDTQYF | TGCGCCAGCAGCTTTACGGGACAGGGAACAGATACGCAGTATTTT
. | . | TRBJ1-3 | TRBV7-9 | CASSLPGNTIYF | TGTGCCAGCAGCTTACCGGGGAACACCATATATTTT
TRBD1 | . | TRBJ1-5 | TRBV6-5 | CASSPQGSNQPQHF | TGTGCCAGCAGTCCACAGGGGAGCAATCAGCCCCAGCATTTT
TRBD2 | . | TRBJ2-7 | TRBV3-1/TRBV3-2 | CASSHSSGSHEQYF | TGTGCCAGCAGCCATTCTAGCGGGAGCCACGAGCAGTACTTC
. | . | TRBJ2-7 | TRBV5-4 | CASSGKQGYEQYF | TGTGCCAGCAGCGGGAAACAGGGATACGAGCAGTACTTC
. | . | TRBJ1-4 | TRBV27 | CASSLHSREKLFF | TGTGCCAGCAGTTTACACTCGAGGGAAAAACTGTTTTTT
. | . | TRBJ2-7 | TRBV5-4 | CASSLESVYEQYF | TGTGCCAGCAGCTTGGAGTCAGTCTACGAGCAGTACTTC
. | . | TRBJ1-1 | TRBV5-6 | CASSRQGPYTEAFF | TGTGCCAGCAGCCGTCAGGGCCCGTACACTGAAGCTTTCTTT
TRBD2 | . | TRBJ2-7 | TRBV7-6 | CASSPFSGGPAYEQYF | TGTGCCAGCAGCCCCTTTAGCGGGGGGCCCGCCTACGAGCAGTACTTC